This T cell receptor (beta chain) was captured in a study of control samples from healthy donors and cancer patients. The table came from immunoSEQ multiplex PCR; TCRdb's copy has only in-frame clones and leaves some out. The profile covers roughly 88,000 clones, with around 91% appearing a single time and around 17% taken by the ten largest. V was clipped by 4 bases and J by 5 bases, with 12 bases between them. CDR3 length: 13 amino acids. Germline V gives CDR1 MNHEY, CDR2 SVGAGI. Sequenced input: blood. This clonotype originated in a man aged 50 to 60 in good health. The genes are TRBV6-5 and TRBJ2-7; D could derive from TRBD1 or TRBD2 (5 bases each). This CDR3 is CASSWRRDHEQYF. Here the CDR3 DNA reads TGTGCCAGCAGTTGGAGAAGGGACCACGAGCAGTACTTC.